These 27 T cell receptor beta chains came from one sample sequenced in a study of blood T cell repertoires in COVID-19. The data were produced by immunoSEQ multiplex PCR, yet TCRdb's version contains in-frame clones alone and is incomplete. The sample contains about 330,000 clones, roughly 90% of which appear only once. Sequenced input: PBMCs or T cells enriched from blood (not recorded which). Receptors originate from a woman younger than 45 who had recovered from COVID-19.

J is TRBJ1-1 and V is TRBV7-9; 11 bases match TRBD1. V dropped 5 bases and J dropped 2; count of bases not matched to a gene: 10. Germline CDR1 is SEHNR and CDR2 is FQNEAQ (reference sequence). This CDR3 region has 17 residues. The CDR3 is CASSMGDRGYFNTEAFF. The DNA of the CDR3 is TGTGCCAGCAGCATGGGGGACAGGGGGTACTTTAACACTGAAGCTTTCTTT.

The rearrangement joins TRBV6-2 or TRBV6-3 to TRBJ1-2, with TRBD1 as a possible D gene (6 bases). Trimming took off 5 bases at V and 7 bases at J, with 14 bases between the two ends. CDR3 length: 13 residues. The germline gives CDR1 MNHEY, CDR2 SVGEGT. CDR3: CASSPKQGSGYTF. In DNA, the CDR3 is TGTGCCAGCAGTCCCAAACAGGGATCTGGCTACACCTTC.

The chain is built from TRBV4-1 and TRBJ1-3, with 10 nucleotides matching TRBD1. The CDR3 sequence is 17 residues long. Germline V lookup: CDR1 MGHRA, CDR2 YSYEKL. With 0 bases clipped from V and 2 bases from J, the junction kept 4 bases outside the gene matches. CDR3 in DNA: TGCGCCAGCAGCCAAGAGGGACAGGGGTTGACTGGAAACACCATATATTTT. Translation: CASSQEGQGLTGNTIYF.

The chain is built from TRBV9 and TRBJ2-3; D possibly corresponds to TRBD2 (5 bases). Per the germline V gene, CDR1 is SGDLS and CDR2 is YYNGEE. The CDR3 extends over 16 amino acids. Trimming removed 0 bases from V and 2 bases from J, with 13 bases in between. The CDR3 DNA reads as TGTGCCAGCAGCGTAGGAGGGAGCACACCCACAGATACGCAGTATTTT. Its translation: CASSVGGSTPTDTQYF. The full variable domain, its missing parts supplied by reference TRBV9 and TRBJ2-3, is DSGVTQTPKHLITATGQRVTLRCSPRSGDLSVYWYQQSLDQGLQFLIQYYNGEERAKGNILERFSAQQFPDLHSELNLSSLELGDSALYFCASSVGGSTPTDTQYFGPGTRLTVL.

This clone appeared a single time. The rearrangement links TRBV9 to TRBJ1-1, with TRBD1 as a possible D gene (5 bases). Between the trimmed V and J ends, which lost 3 bases and 4 bases, there was a span of 40 bases. Germline CDR1 reads SGDLS; CDR2 reads YYNGEE. This CDR3 region has 23 residues. The CDR3 nucleotides are TGTGCCAGCAGCGCCTCAATTTATGTTTCCGCCCACGCCTCAAATACGGGGGTCACTGAAGCTTTCTTT. It is translated as CASSASIYVSAHASNTGVTEAFF. Full variable domain (remainder filled in from reference TRBV9 and TRBJ1-1): DSGVTQTPKHLITATGQRVTLRCSPRSGDLSVYWYQQSLDQGLQFLIQYYNGEERAKGNILERFSAQQFPDLHSELNLSSLELGDSALYFCASSASIYVSAHASNTGVTEAFFGQGTRLTVV.

The chain carries TRBV5-1 and TRBJ2-2, with D perhaps TRBD2 (5 bases). V was cut by 6 bases and J by 1 base, with 13 bases left in between. Germline CDR1 reads SGHRS; CDR2 reads YFSETQ. This CDR3 contains 15 residues. This CDR3 is CASTISRENTGELFF. DNA for the CDR3: TGCGCCAGCACTATTTCTCGGGAGAACACCGGGGAGCTGTTTTTT.

This rearrangement joins TRBV7-9 to TRBJ2-7; TRBD1 agrees at 10 bases. Trimming removed 5 bases from V and 1 base from J; junction bases left unmatched: 8. Germline loops: CDR1 SEHNR, CDR2 FQNEAQ (reference sequence). CDR3 size: 16 residues. CDR3: CASSPWGDRGSYEQYF. CDR3 nucleotide sequence: TGTGCCAGCAGCCCCTGGGGGGACAGGGGTTCCTACGAGCAGTACTTC.

This chain uses TRBV27 with TRBJ2-3, with 8 bases aligning to TRBD2. CDR3 length equals 15 residues. Germline V gives CDR1 MNHEY, CDR2 SMNVEV (reference sequence). V lost 7 bases, J lost 1 base, and 7 bases stayed unmatched. The CDR3: CASIPRGGGTDTQYF. CDR3 bases: TGTGCCAGCATTCCCCGGGGGGGCGGCACAGATACGCAGTATTTT.

The chain carries TRBV3-1 (or the pseudogene TRBV3-2) and TRBJ1-5, with D tentatively TRBD1 (6 bases). CDR1 and CDR2 from the germline V gene are LGHDT and YNNKEL (reference sequence). The CDR3 runs to 15 residues. Trimming removed 0 bases at V and 6 bases at J, with 12 bases between. CDR3 in amino acids: CASSQDSTGIQPQHF. The CDR3 nucleotides read TGTGCCAGCAGCCAAGATTCCACAGGGATTCAGCCCCAGCATTTT.

This clone has a single count. This rearrangement joins TRBV2 to TRBJ1-3, with a weak D call TRBD1 (6 bases). The length of the CDR3 is 15 residues. V lost 6 bases, J lost 7 bases, and 19 bases lay in between. From germline, CDR1 is SNHLY and CDR2 FYNNEI. For the CDR3, the DNA is TGTGCCAGCAGCCACCGACAGGCCGCCTGGAACACCATATATTTT. Its translation is CASSHRQAAWNTIYF.

The chain joins TRBV9 to TRBJ2-2; 10 nucleotides agree with TRBD2. The junction had 6 bases not matched to a gene; V was cut back by 0 bases and J by 7 bases. The CDR3 sequence is 16 residues long. Germline values: CDR1 SGDLS, CDR2 YYNGEE. CDR3 in amino acids: CASSVGSGRRFGELFF. The DNA for the CDR3 is TGTGCCAGCAGCGTAGGTAGCGGGAGGCGGTTCGGGGAGCTGTTTTTT.

This clone was observed once. The chain carries TRBV2 and TRBJ2-7; 7 bases are shared with TRBD1. The CDR3 has 13 amino acids. Trimming at V came to 3 bases and at J to 3 bases, leaving 2 bases not matched to a gene. Germline V gene data show CDR1 as SNHLY and CDR2 as FYNNEI. CDR3 region: CASSDGDSYEQYF. CDR3 DNA: TGTGCCAGCAGTGATGGGGACAGCTACGAGCAGTACTTC.

This chain joins TRBV6-5 and TRBJ2-7; possible D gene TRBD2, 5 bases. V lost 3 bases to trimming and J lost 3 bases, with 12 bases between them. CDR3 length equals 14 residues. In germline, CDR1 is MNHEY, CDR2 SVGAGI. This CDR3 is CASSYTDGNYEQYF. The CDR3 nucleotides are TGTGCCAGCAGTTATACGGACGGGAACTACGAGCAGTACTTC.

The rearrangement links TRBV11-3 to TRBJ2-1; no clear D gene. Trimming pared 1 base from V and 5 bases from J, leaving 12 bases between. This CDR3 has 15 amino acids. Germline-derived CDR1 and CDR2 are SGHNT and YENEEA. The CDR3 region is CASSLGVNRNNEQFF. For the CDR3, the DNA is TGTGCCAGCAGCTTAGGTGTCAACAGAAACAATGAGCAGTTCTTC. Based on the CDR3 plus reference TRBV11-3 and TRBJ2-1, the full variable domain is EAGVVQSPRYKIIEKKQPVAFWCNPISGHNTLYWYLQNLGQGPELLIRYENEEAVDDSQLPKDRFSAERLKGVDSTLKIQPAELGDSAVYLCASSLGVNRNNEQFFGPGTRLTVL.

The chain carries TRBV5-1 and TRBJ2-1; D is ambiguous. V was pared by 5 bases and J by 4 bases, with 10 bases between. CDR3 length: 13 residues. From germline, CDR1 is SGHRS and CDR2 YFSETQ. CDR3 DNA sequence: TGCGCCAGCAGGTTAGATTCTTACAATGAGCAGTTCTTC. Translating it yields CASRLDSYNEQFF.

This clone has a single count. The CDR3 nucleotides read TGTGCCAGCAGTTTATTAGGGGTACTGGCCGGGGAGCTGTTTTTT. It yields the protein CASSLLGVLAGELFF. The genes are TRBV27 and TRBJ2-2; tentative D call: TRBD1 (5 bases). There are 15 residues in the CDR3. V lost 1 base to trimming and J lost 6 bases, with 12 bases between them. Germline V gene sequence: CDR1 MNHEY, CDR2 SMNVEV (reference sequence).

The chain uses TRBV28 and TRBJ2-1; the match to TRBD1 covers 8 bases. This CDR3 comprises 16 residues. Losses at the gene ends were 2 bases for V and 4 bases for J; bases not matched to a gene: 7. Germline CDR1 reads MDHEN; CDR2 reads SYDVKM. Here the CDR3 DNA reads TGTGCCAGCAGTTTACGCGACAGGGGTATGTACAATGAGCAGTTCTTC. This sequence encodes CASSLRDRGMYNEQFF.

In nucleotides, the CDR3 is TGTGCCACCAGTGATCCTAGGGGTGCGGCCGAGCAGTACTTC. Protein product: CATSDPRGAAEQYF. The chain combines TRBV24-1 with TRBJ2-7, with D perhaps matching TRBD1 (5 bases). Germline assignment: CDR1 KGHDR and CDR2 SFDVKD. V lost 3 bases and J lost 6, with 14 bases in between. The CDR3 is 14 residues long.

The chain carries TRBV30 and TRBJ2-3; 10 positions match TRBD2. This CDR3 is 16 amino acids long. Per germline, CDR1 GTSNPN and CDR2 SVGIG (reference sequence). With V trimmed by 2 bases and J by 5 bases, 10 bases remained unmatched. In DNA form, the CDR3 reads TGTGCCTGGAGTCGTGGAAGCGGGGGGGCGTTAGATACGCAGTATTTT. Its translation is CAWSRGSGGALDTQYF.

The chain carries TRBV18 and TRBJ1-2, with a tentative D call TRBD1 (5 bases). The V gene's germline CDR1 is KGHSH and CDR2 LQKENI. The CDR3 consists of 14 residues. Trimming left V 4 bases short and J 7 bases short, with 16 bases between. The CDR3 loop reads CASSQSTQDSGYTF. DNA for the CDR3: TGTGCCAGCTCACAGTCGACACAAGACAGTGGCTACACCTTC.

The V gene is TRBV2, the J gene TRBJ2-1, with D perhaps TRBD2 (5 bases). V dropped 3 bases and J dropped 9 bases, with 15 bases sitting between them. CDR1 is SNHLY, CDR2 FYNNEI, per germline. The CDR3 has 14 amino acids. In DNA form, the CDR3 reads TGTGCCAGCAGTGAGCTGGAGGTAAGAACTGAGCAGTTCTTC. This translates into CASSELEVRTEQFF.

V is TRBV7-3 and J is TRBJ2-3, with D possibly matching TRBD2 (6 bases). Germline CDR1 and CDR2: SGHTA and FQGTGA. This CDR3 region has 14 residues. Trimming took off 5 bases at V and 3 bases at J, with 12 bases between the two ends. The CDR3 nucleotides are TGTGCCAGCAGCCTCCCGGGGGTGACAGATACGCAGTATTTT. Protein product: CASSLPGVTDTQYF.

This chain connects TRBV9 to TRBJ2-4; 7 nucleotides align to TRBD2. V trimming: 6 bases; J trimming: 3 bases; junction bases outside the gene matches: 12. Germline V gene sequence: CDR1 SGDLS, CDR2 YYNGEE. This CDR3 comprises 16 residues. CDR3 sequence (DNA): TGTGCCAGCACCCCAGCGGGGTACTATGTCAAAAACATTCAGTACTTC. The encoded protein is CASTPAGYYVKNIQYF.

CDR3 in DNA: TGCGCCAGCAGCCACGGGGGGCGCGAGGATGAAAAACTGTTTTTT. It is translated as CASSHGGREDEKLFF. The V gene is TRBV4-3, the J gene TRBJ1-4; a weak D match, TRBD1 (6 bases). The CDR3 is made up of 15 amino acids. The V gene lost 3 bases and the J gene lost 6 bases, with 14 bases spanning the gap. Germline V gene data show CDR1 as LGHNA and CDR2 as YSLEER.

The rearrangement links TRBV15 to TRBJ1-2; a weak D match, TRBD1 (5 bases). Germline CDR1 LNHNV, CDR2 YYDKDF (reference sequence). The CDR3 loop spans 14 amino acids. Trimming left V 0 bases short and J 4 bases short, with 9 bases between. The CDR3 sequence: CATSRDLQVYGYTF. CDR3 coding DNA: TGTGCCACCAGCAGAGATCTACAGGTCTATGGCTACACCTTC.

The V call is TRBV19, the J call TRBJ1-1; D call uncertain. Per germline, CDR1 LNHDA and CDR2 SQIVND (reference sequence). V was cut by 3 bases and J by 0 bases, with 8 bases left in between. This CDR3 comprises 14 residues. Here the CDR3 reads CASSMAGMNTEAFF. The CDR3 coding sequence is TGTGCCAGTAGTATGGCGGGGATGAACACTGAAGCTTTCTTT.

This clone has just a few counts. The chain joins TRBV30 to TRBJ1-6; 7 nucleotides align to TRBD1. This CDR3 is built from 14 residues. Germline loops: CDR1 GTSNPN, CDR2 SVGIG (reference sequence). Germline trimming cut 4 bases from V and 7 bases from J; bases unmatched to any gene: 7. DNA of the CDR3: TGTGCCTGGACCCGCAGGGGGTCAAATTCACCCCTCCACTTT. This sequence encodes CAWTRRGSNSPLHF.